The rows below give T cell receptor beta chains drawn from one sample of a study of CD8+CD57+ T cells in acquired aplastic anemia. TCRdb called the reads again in MiXCR, with one record for every CDR3 protein. The sample consists of about 210,000 distinct CDR3 sequences, approximately 60% of them appearing once. The sample comprised sorted CD4+, CD8+, or CD8+CD57+ T cells (not recorded which) from PBMCs. The receptors derive from a human donor in good health. The CDR3 runs from the conserved cysteine through the conserved F or W. A D gene is named only where the DNA matches it firmly. Not every row has a clone size; where given, it reads once, few, many or a size class.

V	J	D	size	CDR3	DNA
TRBV7-3	TRBJ2-3	NA	NA	CASSTRTRDTQYF	TGCGCCAGCAGCACGCGGACTCGGGATACGCAGTATTTT
TRBV20-1	TRBJ2-5	NA	NA	CSARGSLGQQETQYF	TGCAGTGCTAGAGGGTCTCTTGGCCAGCAAGAGACCCAGTACTTC
TRBV2	TRBJ2-7	TRBD1	few	CASSDGGTGLYEQYF	TGTGCCAGCAGTGATGGGGGGACAGGACTCTACGAGCAGTACTTC
TRBV12-3/TRBV12-4	TRBJ2-2	NA	NA	CASSLDLATRELFF	TGTGCCAGCAGTTTGGACCTGGCGACCCGGGAGCTGTTTTTT
TRBV24-1	TRBJ1-1	TRBD1	NA	CATRGQGLNTEAFF	TGTGCCACCAGAGGACAGGGATTGAACACTGAAGCTTTCTTT
TRBV10-3	TRBJ2-7	TRBD2	NA	CAIRPGTSGPQQYF	TGTGCCATCAGGCCCGGGACTAGCGGGCCTCAGCAGTACTTC
TRBV24-1	TRBJ2-1	TRBD2	NA	CATTASGNLNEQFF	TGTGCCACCACGGCTAGCGGGAATCTGAATGAGCAGTTCTTC
TRBV5-1	TRBJ1-1	TRBD1	NA	CASSSRTGQGQKAFF	TGCGCCAGCAGCTCCCGGACAGGACAGGGACAAAAAGCTTTCTTT
TRBV6-5	TRBJ1-1	NA	NA	CASSYLGTEAFF	TGTGCCAGCAGTTACCTAGGTACTGAAGCTTTCTTT
TRBV7-2	TRBJ2-7	NA	few	CASSLGRLGQYF	TGTGCCAGCAGCTTAGGACGTTTAGGGCAGTACTTC
TRBV5-8	TRBJ1-2	NA	many	CASSLNDGFYGYTF	TGTGCCAGCAGCTTGAACGACGGATTCTATGGCTACACCTTC
TRBV20-1	TRBJ1-5	TRBD1	NA	CSARGGTGSNQPQHF	TGCAGTGCTAGGGGGGGGACAGGGAGCAATCAGCCCCAGCATTTT
TRBV20-1	TRBJ2-1	TRBD2	NA	CSQLAGGYNEQFF	TGCAGCCAACTAGCGGGAGGGTACAATGAGCAGTTCTTC
TRBV12-3/TRBV12-4	TRBJ2-1	NA	NA	CASSGRGAYNEQFF	TGTGCCAGCAGTGGAAGGGGAGCCTACAATGAGCAGTTCTTC
TRBV24-1	TRBJ1-5	NA	few	CATSDGSRDDQPQHF	TGTGCCACCAGTGATGGGTCGAGGGACGATCAGCCCCAGCATTTT
TRBV19	TRBJ2-1	NA	few	CASSIDLHGYNEQFF	TGTGCCAGTAGTATAGACTTGCATGGGTACAATGAGCAGTTCTTC
TRBV9	TRBJ2-3	TRBD1	NA	CASSVEGTGGYNEQYF	TGTGCCAGCAGCGTCGAGGGGACAGGAGGATACAATGAGCAGTATTTT
TRBV2	TRBJ1-6	NA	NA	CASSELTEVLHF	TGTGCCAGCAGTGAGCTCACTGAGGTCCTCCACTTT
TRBV12-3/TRBV12-4	TRBJ1-4	NA	many	CASSWGATNEKLFF	TGTGCCAGCAGTTGGGGGGCGACTAATGAAAAACTGTTTTTT
TRBV5-1	TRBJ2-7	NA	NA	CASSLGAPSRYEQYF	TGCGCCAGCAGCTTGGGGGCCCCCTCTAGGTACGAGCAGTACTTC
TRBV2	TRBJ2-5	TRBD2	many	CASTRFSGEGETQYF	TGTGCCAGCACTCGGTTTAGCGGGGAGGGTGAGACCCAGTACTTC
TRBV4-1	TRBJ2-3	TRBD2	few	CASSHPRTSSTYF	TGCGCCAGCAGCCACCCAAGGACTAGTAGCACGTATTTT
TRBV2	TRBJ2-7	NA	many	CASSEPRDEQYF	TGTGCCAGCAGTGAACCCCGGGACGAGCAGTACTTC
TRBV9	TRBJ1-1	NA	NA	CASSVGGVSEAFF	TGTGCCAGCAGCGTAGGCGGGGTAAGTGAAGCTTTCTTT
TRBV4-2	TRBJ2-7	TRBD1	NA	CASSIGRTGGICEQYF	TGTGCCAGTAGTATAGGCCGGACAGGGGGTATCTGCGAGCAGTACTTC
TRBV29-1	TRBJ2-7	NA	NA	CSVLGDLAREQYF	TGCAGCGTTCTCGGGGACTTGGCGCGCGAGCAGTACTTC
TRBV9	TRBJ2-1	NA	many	CASSARLDSDEQFF	TGTGCCAGCAGCGCCCGACTAGACTCGGATGAGCAGTTCTTC
TRBV7-6	TRBJ2-5	TRBD2	NA	CASSLLTSGGETQYF	TGTGCCAGCAGCCTTCTCACCAGCGGGGGGGAGACCCAGTACTTC
TRBV2	TRBJ1-1	NA	NA	CASSVSVAEAFF	TGTGCCAGCAGTGTTTCTGTGGCTGAAGCTTTCTTT
TRBV4-1	TRBJ1-5	NA	many	CASSQDLGSGQPQHF	TGCGCCAGCAGCCAAGATCTAGGATCCGGTCAGCCCCAGCATTTT
TRBV5-1	TRBJ1-3	TRBD1	NA	CASSQQGLSGNTIYF	TGCGCCAGCAGCCAACAGGGGCTCTCTGGAAACACCATATATTTT
TRBV27	TRBJ2-1	NA	many	CASSQYSGAGYNEQFF	TGTGCCAGCAGTCAGTACTCAGGGGCTGGCTACAATGAGCAGTTCTTC
TRBV20-1	TRBJ2-3	NA	once	CSASGLNTDTQYF	TGCAGTGCTAGTGGGCTGAACACAGATACGCAGTATTTT
TRBV7-6	TRBJ1-2	TRBD1	NA	CASSLQIQGYGYGYTF	TGTGCCAGCAGCTTACAGATACAGGGGTACGGGTATGGCTACACCTTC
TRBV29-1	TRBJ2-7	TRBD1	many	CSVTGGNFYEQYF	TGCAGCGTGACAGGGGGGAATTTCTACGAGCAGTACTTC
TRBV9	TRBJ2-1	NA	many	CASSTPSGSAVDEQFF	TGTGCCAGCAGCACGCCATCAGGGAGTGCGGTTGATGAGCAGTTCTTC
TRBV20-1	TRBJ1-5	NA	few	CSAAVRGHSNQPQHF	TGCAGTGCTGCAGTCAGGGGCCATAGCAATCAGCCCCAGCATTTT
TRBV5-1	TRBJ2-1	TRBD2	few	CASSNGGVIGGEQFF	TGCGCCAGCAGCAACGGGGGGGTTATAGGCGGTGAGCAGTTCTTC
TRBV12-3/TRBV12-4	TRBJ1-2	NA	NA	CASSRISPSGYTF	TGTGCCAGCAGCCGAATCTCGCCTTCTGGCTACACCTTC
TRBV20-1	TRBJ2-5	NA	once	CSARRGAREETQYF	TGCAGTGCGCGACGAGGAGCGAGAGAAGAGACCCAGTACTTC
TRBV4-1	TRBJ1-1	NA	few	CASSQDWGYTEAFF	TGCGCCAGCAGCCAAGATTGGGGGTACACTGAAGCTTTCTTT
TRBV19	TRBJ1-6	NA	NA	CASSPEGWALHF	TGTGCCAGTAGTCCAGAAGGGTGGGCCCTCCACTTT
TRBV19	TRBJ2-5	NA	NA	CASNDGGGETQYF	TGTGCCAGTAATGATGGGGGCGGAGAGACCCAGTACTTC
TRBV5-1	TRBJ1-1	NA	NA	CASSFTGWDTEAFF	TGCGCCAGCAGCTTTACAGGGTGGGACACTGAAGCTTTCTTT
TRBV5-4	TRBJ1-6	NA	NA	CASSLGQGGHNSPLHF	TGTGCCAGCAGCTTGGGTCAGGGCGGACATAATTCACCCCTCCACTTT
TRBV29-1	TRBJ1-3	TRBD1	NA	CSVWDRGSGNTIYF	TGCAGCGTGTGGGACAGGGGCTCTGGAAACACCATATATTTT
TRBV7-9	TRBJ2-7	NA	once	CASSLVNIYEQYF	TGTGCCAGCAGCTTAGTGAACATCTACGAGCAGTACTTC
TRBV10-3	TRBJ1-2	NA	NA	CAISNRVYGYTF	TGTGCCATCAGTAACAGGGTCTATGGCTACACCTTC
TRBV29-1	TRBJ2-7	NA	once	CSVGETSYEQYF	TGCAGCGTTGGGGAAACCTCCTACGAGCAGTACTTC
TRBV7-9	TRBJ2-2	TRBD1	NA	CASSLGRTGNTGELFF	TGTGCCAGCAGCTTAGGCCGGACAGGGAACACCGGGGAGCTGTTTTTT
TRBV9	TRBJ2-7	TRBD2	many	CASSVGGGRANEQYF	TGTGCCAGCAGCGTAGGAGGCGGGAGGGCCAACGAGCAGTACTTC